This T cell receptor (beta chain) was captured in a study of beta chain features in type 1 diabetes. Study as a whole: There was similarity between patients and healthy donors in age, gender and cell yields.

Study findings and constraints: Sampled from patients, naive, central memory and Treg TCRB repertoires appeared more similar than those sampled from healthy donors. Type 1 diabetes patients showed a moderate but significant shortening of TCRB CDR3s in all four CD4+ subsets.

A few counts support this clone. The antigen is unknown. CDR3 length equals 13 residues. From germline, CDR1 is SQVTM and CDR2 ANQGSEA. V was cut by 5 bases and J by 4 bases, with 12 bases left in between. Cells sorted by CD45RO/CCR7/CD25/CD127/CD95/CD27 comprised CD4+ naive, central memory, regulatory and stem cell-like memory cells. The entirety of the isolated RNA underwent reverse transcription, so expressed TCRB transcripts were sequenced. Regulatory, naive and central memory T cell samples averaged around 3.5 million reads. Only in-frame clones appear in the TCRdb table, and some are missing; sequencing was by immunoSEQ multiplex PCR. The sample carries a few hundred thousand clones, 15% recorded once.

The chain links TRBV29-1 to TRBJ1-5, with D uncertain. What was sequenced was naive CD4+ T cells from blood. The TCR was taken from a man in his late teens or twenties with type 1 diabetes. CDR3 bases: TGCAGCGTTCTTACGGGGTTAAATCAGCCCCAGCATTTT. Translation: CSVLTGLNQPQHF.